This T cell receptor beta chain appears in the sequencing data of a study of T-cell memory formation after mild COVID-19 (dated by TCRdb to about 2021). As for the study more broadly: TCR sequence clusters from the two donors were found to be largely donor specific. Two young, previously healthy adult volunteers made up the cohort, one male and one female. Longitudinal TCRalpha and TCRbeta repertoire sequencing tracked T-cell clones expanding and contracting after mild COVID-19 in a couple of donors. What the authors observed across the whole study: Some responding clones were detected in pre-infection memory, which suggested that pre-existing cross-reactive memory T cells had joined the SARS-CoV-2 response. Contracting CD4+ clones turned up mainly in the CM and EM memory subsets, whereas EMRA was where CD8+ clones were enriched. Clones that contracted from day 15 to 85 showed balanced CD4/CD8 phenotypes, whereas a second wave of clones that expanded from day 15 to 37 leaned towards CD4+. The study covered only a couple of mild cases, and larger cohorts including severe cases with pre-infection samples were considered necessary. Whether the second-wave clones peaking on day 37 were SARS-CoV-2 specific was not confirmed.

Reads for this sample came from an Illumina NovaSeq 6000. Using 5'RACE with constant-segment primers, TCRalpha and TCRbeta cDNA libraries were constructed, with sample barcodes and unique molecular identifiers added in the process. Trizol reagent was used to extract RNA from every sample. The libraries were amplified in two PCR steps, and the second step added a second sample barcode and Illumina TruSeq adapters. Sequencing of libraries was performed on an Illumina NovaSeq with 2 x 150 bp paired-end reads. On the study's bioinformatics: Reads were demultiplexed and collapsed into UMI-guided consensus sequences with migec v1.2.7. Using mixcr v2.1.11, UMI consensuses were aligned to TRA and TRB V and J templates and then assembled into clonotypes. A clonotype was counted as expanded or contracted only if both edgeR and NoisET called the change significant, with noise models trained on biological replicates. edgeR calls used a false discovery rate-adjusted p below 0.01 and a log2 fold-change threshold of 1. As an exploratory analysis of dynamics, max-normalized trajectories of the 1000 most abundant clonotypes were examined by PCA with hierarchical clustering. Separately sequenced CD4+ and CD8+ repertoires were used to assign the CD4 or CD8 phenotype of responding clones. Using fastp trimming at Q25 and MiXCR clonotype assembly, TCRdb reanalyzed the public sequencing data and kept in-frame beta chains. Rows are combined by CDR3 protein, so each entry shows the most common genes and DNA. TCRdb, rather than the study authors, made the V and J calls. The sample table lists fewer than 450,000 distinct CDR3 sequences, around 24% of them with a count of one. Clones ranked in the top ten supply roughly 9.7% of the sample.

PBMCs were isolated by Ficoll-Paque density gradient centrifugation. The CDR1 and CDR2 encoded by the germline V gene are SGHRS and YFSETQ. The CDR3 goes from the cysteine to the phenylalanine over 14 residues. The read is trimmed to its CDR3 DNA, 42 bases read in frame from base 1. V is pruned by 3 bases and J by 5 bases, leaving 3 bases of the junction without a gene match. On this clonotype: Its antigen remains unidentified. No much larger clone is present one base from it, and per-base qualities are unavailable.

The chain joins TRBV5-1 to TRBJ2-7; TRBD1 agrees with 12 junctional bases. This TCR derives from an adult woman who had mild COVID-19 (a few samples of this study predate the infection). The sample titles of this study are shuffled in the database, so cell type and time point are left out; the donor was told from shared clones. The sequencing sample was made of PBMCs or a T cell subset sorted from them (not recorded which). The CDR3 here reads CASSSGTGGDEQYF. Here is the DNA: TGCGCCAGCAGCTCCGGGACAGGGGGCGACGAGCAGTACTTC.